These 32 T cell receptor beta chains originate from one sample sequenced in a study of technical replicates of blood from a few donors. TCRdb keeps only in-frame clones here, not all; method: immunoSEQ multiplex PCR. The table has some 80,000 clones, around 97% seen once. Sequencing was done on a sample of T cells isolated from PBMCs. Receptors were obtained from a human donor in good health.

The rearrangement links TRBV2 to TRBJ2-7, with 8 bases aligning to TRBD2. The CDR3 loop spans 15 amino acids. Per the germline V gene, CDR1 is SNHLY and CDR2 is FYNNEI. The V gene end was trimmed by 4 bases and the J gene end by 2 bases; junction bases not matched to a gene: 7. In DNA, the CDR3 is TGTGCCAGCAGTGCGGGGGGGGACCATCCCTACGAGCAGTACTTC. Its protein product is CASSAGGDHPYEQYF.

This chain links TRBV6-1 with TRBJ2-1; the D is unclear. The CDR3 totals 12 residues. The germline gives CDR1 MNHNS, CDR2 SASEGT. The V end was cut by 7 bases, the J end by 4 bases, with 8 bases between. CDR3 amino acids: CASTSLYNEQFF. The CDR3, as DNA: TGTGCCAGCACTTCGCTATACAATGAGCAGTTCTTC.

This chain connects TRBV6-1 to TRBJ1-1; tentatively, D is TRBD1 (6 bases). CDR1 and CDR2 (germline): MNHNS, SASEGT. V shed 5 bases and J shed 5 bases, with 9 bases lying between them. The CDR3 runs to 12 residues. The CDR3 protein is CASSSTGTEAFF. The DNA of the CDR3 is TGTGCCAGCAGTTCAACAGGGACTGAAGCTTTCTTT.

The rearrangement uses TRBV5-1 and TRBJ1-1; 8 bases map to TRBD1. V shed 4 bases, J shed 1 base, and the junction held 6 bases outside the gene matches. In germline, CDR1 is SGHRS, CDR2 YFSETQ. This CDR3 spans 15 amino acids. The CDR3: CASSTTGGRNTEAFF. For the CDR3, the DNA is TGCGCCAGCAGCACCACAGGGGGTAGGAACACTGAAGCTTTCTTT.

The J gene is TRBJ1-5, the V gene TRBV27; 9 bases map to TRBD1. Germline V gene data show CDR1 as MNHEY and CDR2 as SMNVEV (reference sequence). The J segment lost 3 bases and the V segment lost 11 bases, leaving 5 bases of the junction unmatched. This CDR3 is 13 amino acids long. The CDR3 sequence is CAAGTGSNQPQHF. The CDR3 DNA reads as TGTGCCGCCGGGACAGGGTCCAATCAGCCCCAGCATTTT.

This sequence joins TRBV7-9 and TRBJ2-5; TRBD2 might be the D (6 bases). V shed 5 bases and J shed 2 bases, with 27 bases lying between them. This CDR3 spans 19 amino acids. Germline lookup yields CDR1 SEHNR and CDR2 FQNEAQ (reference sequence). CDR3 coding DNA: TGTGCCAGCAGCCCCGGGGGTGTTGCCTCAACCGAATGGCAAGAGACCCAGTACTTC. Translating gives CASSPGGVASTEWQETQYF.

This chain uses TRBV15 with TRBJ2-7, with D possibly matching TRBD1 (5 bases). This CDR3 is 13 amino acids long. Germline lookup yields CDR1 LNHNV and CDR2 YYDKDF (reference sequence). V shed 8 bases and J shed 2 bases, with 13 bases lying between them. CDR3 nucleotide sequence: TGTGCCACCGCGGAAACAGGTCCCTACGAGCAGTACTTC. The encoded protein is CATAETGPYEQYF.

The rearrangement uses TRBV6-1 and TRBJ1-2; D possibly corresponds to TRBD1 (5 bases). The CDR3 extends over 14 amino acids. In germline, CDR1 is MNHNS, CDR2 SASEGT. The germline V and J ends were trimmed by 3 bases and 5 bases, with 13 bases remaining between them. The CDR3 region is CASSDRTRAYGYTF. The DNA of the CDR3 is TGTGCCAGCAGTGACCGGACCAGGGCGTATGGCTACACCTTC.

The rearrangement links TRBV7-9 to TRBJ2-7; TRBD1 is a possible D gene (6 bases). This CDR3 comprises 12 residues. V was pared by 6 bases and J by 3 bases, with 9 bases between. Germline V gene data show CDR1 as SEHNR and CDR2 as FQNEAQ (reference sequence). This chain's CDR3 is CASSLTGYEQYF. The DNA for the CDR3 is TGTGCCAGCAGTTTGACAGGCTACGAGCAGTACTTC.

The chain recombines TRBV19 with TRBJ1-5; D remains unclear. Trimming left V 8 bases short and J 0 bases short, with 14 bases between. This CDR3 spans 15 amino acids. Germline assignment: CDR1 LNHDA and CDR2 SQIVND (reference sequence). DNA for the CDR3: TGTGCCAGTGAGATTTTTAGAAATAGCAATCAGCCCCAGCATTTT. Translation: CASEIFRNSNQPQHF.

The table lists this clone with a count of one. The chain joins TRBV28 to TRBJ2-2; 8 bases match TRBD1. Germline CDR1 MDHEN, CDR2 SYDVKM. The CDR3 sequence is 15 residues long. Trimming at V came to 3 bases and at J to 3 bases, leaving 3 bases not matched to a gene. Here the CDR3 reads CASSFSTGDTGELFF. As DNA, the CDR3 is TGTGCCAGCAGTTTTTCGACAGGGGACACCGGGGAGCTGTTTTTT.

V gene TRBV7-9 combines with J gene TRBJ1-1; 7 bases are a match to TRBD1. The CDR3 totals 13 residues. Germline V gene lookup returns CDR1 SEHNR and CDR2 FQNEAQ (reference sequence). Trimming took 3 bases from V and 10 from J; bases not matched to a gene: 8. The CDR3 spells CASSFRGQVTAFF. CDR3 bases: TGTGCCAGCAGCTTTAGAGGACAGGTAACAGCTTTCTTT.

The V call is TRBV5-4, the J call TRBJ2-7, with D possibly being TRBD1 (6 bases). The length of the CDR3 is 12 residues. Trimming stripped 1 base from V and 8 bases from J, with 10 bases between. CDR1 is SGHNT and CDR2 is YYREEE in the germline V gene (reference sequence). In DNA form, the CDR3 reads TGTGCCAGCAGCTTGTTTACAGGGAAGCAGTACTTC. It encodes CASSLFTGKQYF.

The chain links TRBV6-1 to TRBJ2-3, with D possibly being TRBD2 (6 bases). Trimming stripped 1 base from V and 5 bases from J, with 19 bases between. CDR1 is MNHNS and CDR2 is SASEGT in the germline V gene. The CDR3 loop spans 17 amino acids. CDR3 residues: CASSEEEMAGPVDTQYF. The CDR3, as DNA: TGTGCCAGCAGTGAAGAGGAGATGGCGGGGCCAGTAGATACGCAGTATTTT.

V and J are TRBV15 and TRBJ2-7; TRBD2 agrees at 8 bases. The length of the CDR3 is 16 residues. After removal of 1 base from V and 7 bases from J, the junction contained 12 bases not matched to a gene. Germline-derived CDR1 and CDR2 are LNHNV and YYDKDF (reference sequence). DNA of the CDR3: TGTGCCACCAGCAGAGCTAGGAGCCTAGCGGGCAGGGAGCAGTACTTC. Protein product: CATSRARSLAGREQYF.

The gene calls are TRBV7-8 and TRBJ2-1; 8 positions agree with TRBD2. This CDR3 is built from 16 residues. J gave up 0 bases and V 5 bases, and 6 bases lay outside the gene matches. CDR1 and CDR2 from the germline V gene are SGHVS and FQNEAQ. CDR3 residues: CASSVSGVSSYNEQFF. As DNA, the CDR3 is TGTGCCAGCAGCGTTAGCGGGGTCAGCTCCTACAATGAGCAGTTCTTC.

The rearrangement joins TRBV15 to TRBJ2-7; no clear D. The germline V gene has CDR1 LNHNV and CDR2 YYDKDF (reference sequence). The CDR3 loop spans 11 amino acids. V was shortened by 3 bases and J by 6 bases, with 6 bases between the two germline ends. The CDR3 protein is CATSSFGEQYF. The CDR3 bases are TGTGCCACCAGCAGCTTCGGCGAGCAGTACTTC.

This chain uses TRBV27 with TRBJ1-2; maybe TRBD1 (5 bases). The CDR3 covers 16 residues. CDR1 MNHEY and CDR2 SMNVEV come from the germline V gene (reference sequence). The ends were cut back, 1 base at V and 6 bases at J, with 18 bases in the middle. CDR3 residues: CASSLLTDPGVHGYTF. The CDR3 DNA follows: TGTGCCAGCAGTTTATTGACAGATCCCGGAGTCCATGGCTACACCTTC.

This clone was observed a single time. The V and J genes are TRBV27 and TRBJ2-7, with 13 bases matching TRBD2. From germline, CDR1 is MNHEY and CDR2 SMNVEV (reference sequence). The ends lost 0 bases at V and 7 bases at J; junction bases unmatched: 9. The CDR3 totals 17 residues. CDR3 region: CASSLSLLAGGPREQYF. In DNA form, the CDR3 reads TGTGCCAGCAGTTTATCGTTACTAGCGGGAGGGCCTCGGGAGCAGTACTTC.

The rearrangement uses TRBV5-1 and TRBJ2-1, with 8 bases lining up with TRBD1. Trimming cost V 2 bases and J 5 bases; bases outside gene matches: 3. Germline V CDR1 and CDR2: SGHRS, YFSETQ. The CDR3 runs 14 residues. As DNA, the CDR3 is TGCGCCAGCAGCTTACCGGGACAGGACAATGAGCAGTTCTTC. Its protein product is CASSLPGQDNEQFF.

The gene calls are TRBV9 and TRBJ2-1; tentative D call: TRBD2 (5 bases). The CDR3 spans 15 residues. The germline gives CDR1 SGDLS, CDR2 YYNGEE. Trimming took 2 bases from V and 6 from J, leaving 15 bases between them. CDR3 amino acids: CASSVGLSRGNEQFF. CDR3 sequence (DNA): TGTGCCAGCAGCGTCGGTCTAAGCCGGGGCAATGAGCAGTTCTTC.

The genes are TRBV27 and TRBJ2-3, with unresolved D. Trimming stripped 3 bases from V and 5 bases from J, with 15 bases between. CDR1 and CDR2 from the germline V gene are MNHEY and SMNVEV (reference sequence). This CDR3 has 15 amino acids. The CDR3 here is CASSFWPPNEDTQYF. CDR3 nucleotides: TGTGCCAGCAGTTTCTGGCCTCCGAATGAAGATACGCAGTATTTT.

The chain links TRBV6-1 to TRBJ2-7; D is possibly TRBD2 (5 bases). The CDR3 spans 14 residues. Germline V gene data show CDR1 as MNHNS and CDR2 as SASEGT. V lost 1 base, J lost 4 bases, and 11 bases lay in between. CDR3 amino acids: CASSEVVEGYEQYF. Written as DNA, the CDR3 is TGTGCCAGCAGTGAAGTTGTAGAGGGTTACGAGCAGTACTTC.

This clone has only one observation. The V gene is TRBV10-1, the J gene TRBJ2-6; D unclear. Trimming pared 6 bases from V and 2 bases from J, leaving 5 bases between. The CDR3 has 13 amino acids. The germline V gene has CDR1 WNHNN and CDR2 SYGVQD (reference sequence). The CDR3 nucleotides read TGCGCCAGCAGCCAGGCTGGGGCCAACGTCCTGACTTTC. It translates to CASSQAGANVLTF.

The V call is TRBV5-1, the J call TRBJ2-7; maybe TRBD1 (5 bases). Trimming left V 4 bases short and J 2 bases short, with 13 bases between. Per germline, CDR1 SGHRS and CDR2 YFSETQ. The CDR3 runs 14 residues. CDR3 loop: CASSLAQVPYEQYF. The CDR3 DNA follows: TGCGCCAGCAGCCTGGCACAGGTCCCCTACGAGCAGTACTTC. The complete variable domain, with remaining parts taken from reference TRBV5-1 and TRBJ2-7, reads KAGVTQTPRYLIKTRGQQVTLSCSPISGHRSVSWYQQTPGQGLQFLFEYFSETQRNKGNFPGRFSGRQFSNSRSEMNVSTLELGDSALYLCASSLAQVPYEQYFGPGTRLTVT.

The V call is TRBV7-9, the J call TRBJ1-3; TRBD1 matches 8 bases. The CDR3 runs to 13 residues. V lost 7 bases to trimming and J lost 4 bases; unmatched junction nucleotides: 3. Germline CDR1 and CDR2: SEHNR and FQNEAQ (reference sequence). Here the CDR3 DNA reads TGTGCCAGCACCAGGGGGCCCGGAAACACCATATATTTT. Its translation is CASTRGPGNTIYF.

The rearrangement uses TRBV9 and TRBJ1-2, with D maybe TRBD1 (6 bases). Trimming left V 6 bases short and J 0 bases short, with 18 bases between. Germline CDR1 and CDR2: SGDLS and YYNGEE. The CDR3 totals 16 residues. The CDR3 region is CASTELRDTTNYGYTF. For the CDR3, the DNA is TGTGCCAGCACCGAGCTGAGGGACACTACTAACTATGGCTACACCTTC.

The chain employs TRBV28 and TRBJ1-2; possible D gene TRBD1, 5 bases. The CDR3 has 12 residues. Looked up from germline, CDR1 is MDHEN and CDR2 is SYDVKM. Trimming stripped 6 bases from V and 5 bases from J, with 10 bases between. The chain's CDR3 is CASRQGGYGYTF. DNA of the CDR3: TGTGCCAGCAGGCAGGGAGGGTATGGCTACACCTTC.

This clone came up once. The gene calls are TRBV4-1 and TRBJ2-7, with 8 bases identical to TRBD1. This CDR3 comprises 17 residues. Germline V gives CDR1 MGHRA, CDR2 YSYEKL. The V and J ends lost 0 bases and 5 bases, in that order; junction bases with no gene match: 12. The DNA for the CDR3 is TGCGCCAGCAGCCAAGAAGGTCAAAGGACAGGGAAGAACGAGCAGTACTTC. Translation: CASSQEGQRTGKNEQYF.

This rearrangement joins TRBV29-1 to TRBJ1-2, with D maybe TRBD1 (6 bases). The V gene's germline CDR1 is SQVTM and CDR2 ANQGSEA. Trimming left V 6 bases short and J 4 bases short, with 21 bases between. This CDR3 is 15 amino acids long. CDR3 DNA: TGCAGCGTCAAAGGGACATCCTCAGGTGGCTATGGCTACACCTTC. It yields the protein CSVKGTSSGGYGYTF.

This clone was seen only once. This chain links TRBV5-1 with TRBJ2-1; 7 bases align to TRBD2. The CDR3 is 16 residues long. CDR1 is SGHRS, CDR2 YFSETQ, per germline. V lost 2 bases, J lost 4 bases, and 9 bases stayed unmatched. The CDR3 loop reads CASSFGAGLTYNEQFF. Written as DNA, the CDR3 is TGCGCCAGCAGCTTTGGAGCGGGACTGACTTACAATGAGCAGTTCTTC.

The chain couples TRBV7-3 to TRBJ2-7; TRBD1 matches at 7 bases. V lost 4 bases and J lost 0; bases outside the gene matches: 12. The CDR3 sequence is 17 residues long. From germline, CDR1 is SGHTA and CDR2 FQGTGA. CDR3 bases: TGTGCCAGCAGCTATAACAGGGGCCCGGGTGGCTCCTACGAGCAGTACTTC. Protein sequence: CASSYNRGPGGSYEQYF.